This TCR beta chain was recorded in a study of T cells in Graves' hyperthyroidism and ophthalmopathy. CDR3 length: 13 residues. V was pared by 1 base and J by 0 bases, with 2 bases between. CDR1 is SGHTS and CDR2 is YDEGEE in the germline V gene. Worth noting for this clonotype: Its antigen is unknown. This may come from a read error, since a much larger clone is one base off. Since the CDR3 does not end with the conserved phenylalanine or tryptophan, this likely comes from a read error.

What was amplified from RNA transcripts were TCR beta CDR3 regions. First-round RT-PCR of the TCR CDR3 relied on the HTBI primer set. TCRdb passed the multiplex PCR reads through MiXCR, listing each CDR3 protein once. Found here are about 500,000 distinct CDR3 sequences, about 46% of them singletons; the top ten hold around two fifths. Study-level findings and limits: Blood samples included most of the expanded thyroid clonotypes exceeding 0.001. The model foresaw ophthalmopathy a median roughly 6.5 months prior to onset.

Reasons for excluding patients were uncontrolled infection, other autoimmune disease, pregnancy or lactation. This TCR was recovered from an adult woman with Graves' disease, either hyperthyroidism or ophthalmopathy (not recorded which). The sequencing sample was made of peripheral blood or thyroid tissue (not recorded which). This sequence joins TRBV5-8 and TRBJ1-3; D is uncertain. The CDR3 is CASSLFSGNTIYL. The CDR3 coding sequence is TGTGCCAGCAGCTTGTTCTCTGGAAACACCATATATCTT.